These 2 T cell receptor beta chains were all obtained from the same sample, sequenced in a study of blood T cell repertoires in COVID-19. The method was immunoSEQ multiplex PCR; TCRdb's version includes in-frame clones alone and lacks a portion of them. The sample consists of 130,000 to 150,000 clones, 80% of them appearing once. Sequenced input: peripheral blood. Receptor source: a man in his 60s with active or convalescent COVID-19.

This clone was picked up many times. This CDR3 reads CATSETGISGNTIYF. The CDR3 bases are TGTGCCACCAGTGAAACAGGTATCTCTGGAAACACCATATATTTT. This chain joins TRBV24-1 and TRBJ1-3, with a tentative D call TRBD1 (5 bases). V lost 4 bases, J lost 0 bases, and 9 bases lay in between. The CDR3 sequence is 15 residues long. In germline, CDR1 is KGHDR, CDR2 SFDVKD.

The rearrangement joins TRBV5-5 to TRBJ1-3; D is uncertain. The CDR3 is 16 residues long. V dropped 0 bases and J dropped 2 bases, with 12 bases sitting between them. The germline V gene encodes CDR1 SGHKS and CDR2 YYEKEE (reference sequence). In nucleotides, the CDR3 is TGTGCCAGCAGCTTGGAGCGGTGGGTAGCTGGAAACACCATATATTTT. This translates into CASSLERWVAGNTIYF. The full variable domain, in which reference TRBV5-5 and TRBJ1-3 provide the parts outside the CDR3, is DAGVTQSPTHLIKTRGQQVTLRCSPISGHKSVSWYQQVLGQGPQFIFQYYEKEERGRGNFPDRFSARQFPNYSSELNVNALLLGDSALYLCASSLERWVAGNTIYFGEGSWLTVV.